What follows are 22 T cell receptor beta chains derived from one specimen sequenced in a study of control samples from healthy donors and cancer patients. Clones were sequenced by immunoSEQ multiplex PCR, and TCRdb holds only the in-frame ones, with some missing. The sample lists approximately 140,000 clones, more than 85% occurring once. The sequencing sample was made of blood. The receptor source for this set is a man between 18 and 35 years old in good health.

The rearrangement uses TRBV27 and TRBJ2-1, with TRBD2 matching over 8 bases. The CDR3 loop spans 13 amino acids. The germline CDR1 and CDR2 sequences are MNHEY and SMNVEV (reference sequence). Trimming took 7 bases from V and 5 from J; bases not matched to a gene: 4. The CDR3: CASIQAGDNEQFF. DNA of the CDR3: TGTGCCAGCATACAAGCGGGAGACAATGAGCAGTTCTTC.

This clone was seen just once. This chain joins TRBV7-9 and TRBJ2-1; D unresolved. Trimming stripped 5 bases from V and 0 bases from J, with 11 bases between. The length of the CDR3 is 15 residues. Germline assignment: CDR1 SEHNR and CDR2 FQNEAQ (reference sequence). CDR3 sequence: CASSPTESSYNEQFF. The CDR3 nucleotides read TGTGCCAGCAGCCCAACCGAGAGCTCCTACAATGAGCAGTTCTTC.

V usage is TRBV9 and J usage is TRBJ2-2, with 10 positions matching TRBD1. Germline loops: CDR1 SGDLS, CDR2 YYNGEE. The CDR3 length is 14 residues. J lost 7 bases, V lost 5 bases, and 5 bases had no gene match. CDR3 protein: CASSSRTGGGELFF. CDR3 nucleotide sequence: TGTGCCAGCAGTTCCCGGACAGGGGGCGGGGAGCTGTTTTTT.

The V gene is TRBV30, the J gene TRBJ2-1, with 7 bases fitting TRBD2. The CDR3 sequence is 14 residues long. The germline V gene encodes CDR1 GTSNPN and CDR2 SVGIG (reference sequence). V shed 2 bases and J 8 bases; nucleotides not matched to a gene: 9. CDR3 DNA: TGTGCCTGGAGTCAAGGACTAGGTGTCGATGAGCAGTTCTTC. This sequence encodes CAWSQGLGVDEQFF.

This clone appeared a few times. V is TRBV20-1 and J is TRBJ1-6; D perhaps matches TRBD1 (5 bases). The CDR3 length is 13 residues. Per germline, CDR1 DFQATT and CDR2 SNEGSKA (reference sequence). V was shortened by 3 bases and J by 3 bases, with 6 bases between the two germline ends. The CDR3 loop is CSASQGYNSPLHF. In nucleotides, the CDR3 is TGCAGTGCTAGTCAGGGCTATAATTCACCCCTCCACTTT.

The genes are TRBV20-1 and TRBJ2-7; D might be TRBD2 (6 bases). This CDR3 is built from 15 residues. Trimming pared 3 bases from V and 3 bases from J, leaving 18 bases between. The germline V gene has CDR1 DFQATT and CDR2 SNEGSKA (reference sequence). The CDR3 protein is CSASPISGYHYEQYF. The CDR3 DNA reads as TGCAGTGCTAGTCCCATTAGCGGATACCACTACGAGCAGTACTTC.

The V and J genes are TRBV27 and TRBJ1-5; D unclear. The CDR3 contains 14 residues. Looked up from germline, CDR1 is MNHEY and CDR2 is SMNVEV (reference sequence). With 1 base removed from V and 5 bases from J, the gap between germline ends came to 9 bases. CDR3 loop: CASSLLGSDQPQHF. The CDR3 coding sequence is TGTGCCAGCAGTTTATTAGGCTCCGATCAGCCCCAGCATTTT.

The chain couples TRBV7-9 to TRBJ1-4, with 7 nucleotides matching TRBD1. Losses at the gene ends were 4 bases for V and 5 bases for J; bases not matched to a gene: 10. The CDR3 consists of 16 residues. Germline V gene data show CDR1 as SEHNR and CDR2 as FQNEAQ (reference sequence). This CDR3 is CASSYPSGQENEKLFF. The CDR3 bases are TGTGCCAGCAGCTACCCTTCCGGACAGGAGAATGAAAAACTGTTTTTT.

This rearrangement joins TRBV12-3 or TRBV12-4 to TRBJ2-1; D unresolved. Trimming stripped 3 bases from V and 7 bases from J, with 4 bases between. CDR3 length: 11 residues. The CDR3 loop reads CASSFGNEQFF. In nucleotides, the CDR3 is TGTGCCAGCAGTTTTGGGAATGAGCAGTTCTTC.

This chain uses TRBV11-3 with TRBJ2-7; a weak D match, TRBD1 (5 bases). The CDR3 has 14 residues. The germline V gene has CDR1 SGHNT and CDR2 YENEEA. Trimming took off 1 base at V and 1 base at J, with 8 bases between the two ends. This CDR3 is CASSLGAGSYEQYF. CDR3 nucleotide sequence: TGTGCCAGCAGCTTAGGGGCAGGGTCCTACGAGCAGTACTTC.

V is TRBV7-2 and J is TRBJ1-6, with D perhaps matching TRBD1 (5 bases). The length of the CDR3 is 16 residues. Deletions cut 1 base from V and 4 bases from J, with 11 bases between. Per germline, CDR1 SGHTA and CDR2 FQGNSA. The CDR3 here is CASSLVPGPYNSPLHF. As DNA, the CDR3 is TGTGCCAGCAGCTTAGTGCCGGGGCCTTATAATTCACCCCTCCACTTT. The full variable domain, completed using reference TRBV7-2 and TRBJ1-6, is GAGVSQSPSNKVTEKGKDVELRCDPISGHTALYWYRQSLGQGLEFLIYFQGNSAPDKSGLPSDRFSAERTGGSVSTLTIQRTQQEDSAVYLCASSLVPGPYNSPLHFGNGTRLTVT.

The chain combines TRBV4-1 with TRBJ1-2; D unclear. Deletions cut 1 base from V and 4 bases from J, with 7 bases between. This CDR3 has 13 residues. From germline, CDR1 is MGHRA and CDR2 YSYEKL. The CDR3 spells CASSQGVIYGYTF. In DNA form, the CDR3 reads TGCGCCAGCAGCCAAGGGGTGATCTATGGCTACACCTTC.

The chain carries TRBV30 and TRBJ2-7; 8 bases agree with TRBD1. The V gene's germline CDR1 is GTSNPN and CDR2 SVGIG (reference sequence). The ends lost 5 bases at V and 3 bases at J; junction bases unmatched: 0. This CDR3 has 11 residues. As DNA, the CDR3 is TGTGCCTGGGGGACAGGCTACGAGCAGTACTTC. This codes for CAWGTGYEQYF.

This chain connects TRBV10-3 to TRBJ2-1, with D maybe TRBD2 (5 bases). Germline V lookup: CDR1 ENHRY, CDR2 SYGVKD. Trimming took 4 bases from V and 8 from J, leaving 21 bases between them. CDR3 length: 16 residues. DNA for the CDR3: TGTGCCATCAGTGGCTCAACTACCGGGAATCCCTATGAGCAGTTCTTC. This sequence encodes CAISGSTTGNPYEQFF.

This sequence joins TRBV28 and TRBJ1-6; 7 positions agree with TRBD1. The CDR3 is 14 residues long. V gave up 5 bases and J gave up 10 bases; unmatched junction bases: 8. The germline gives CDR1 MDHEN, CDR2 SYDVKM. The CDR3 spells CASSRQGDYSPLHF. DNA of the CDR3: TGTGCCAGCAGTAGACAGGGAGATTACTCACCCCTCCACTTT.

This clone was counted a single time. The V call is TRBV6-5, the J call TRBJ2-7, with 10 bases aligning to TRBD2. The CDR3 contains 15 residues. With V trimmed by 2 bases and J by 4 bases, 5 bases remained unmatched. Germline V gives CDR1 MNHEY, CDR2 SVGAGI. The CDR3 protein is CASSYPAGGKYEQYF. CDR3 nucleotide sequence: TGTGCCAGCAGTTACCCAGCGGGAGGGAAGTACGAGCAGTACTTC.

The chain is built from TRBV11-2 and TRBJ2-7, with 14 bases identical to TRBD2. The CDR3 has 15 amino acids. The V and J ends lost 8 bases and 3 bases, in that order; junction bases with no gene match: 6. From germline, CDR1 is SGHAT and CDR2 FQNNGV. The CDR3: CASGSGLAGGYEQYF. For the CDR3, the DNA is TGTGCCAGCGGCTCCGGACTAGCGGGAGGCTACGAGCAGTACTTC.

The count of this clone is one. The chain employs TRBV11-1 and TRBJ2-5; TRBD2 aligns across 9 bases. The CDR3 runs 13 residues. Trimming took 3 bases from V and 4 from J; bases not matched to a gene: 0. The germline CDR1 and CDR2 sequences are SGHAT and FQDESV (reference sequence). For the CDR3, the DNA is TGTGCCAGCAGCTTTAGCGGGGGAGAGACCCAGTACTTC. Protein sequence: CASSFSGGETQYF.

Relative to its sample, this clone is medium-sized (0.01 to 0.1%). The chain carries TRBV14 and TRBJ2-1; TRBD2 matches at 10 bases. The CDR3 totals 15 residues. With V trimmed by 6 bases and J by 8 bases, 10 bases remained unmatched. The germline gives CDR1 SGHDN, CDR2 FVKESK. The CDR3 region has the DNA TGTGCCAGCAGACGAGCGGGGGGGCCTTTCTATGAGCAGTTCTTC. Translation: CASRRAGGPFYEQFF.

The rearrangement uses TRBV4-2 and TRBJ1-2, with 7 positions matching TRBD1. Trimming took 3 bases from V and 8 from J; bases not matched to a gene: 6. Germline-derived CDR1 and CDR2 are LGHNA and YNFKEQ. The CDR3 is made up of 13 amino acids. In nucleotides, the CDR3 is TGTGCCAGCAGCCACGGACAGGCACAAGGCTACACCTTC. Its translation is CASSHGQAQGYTF.

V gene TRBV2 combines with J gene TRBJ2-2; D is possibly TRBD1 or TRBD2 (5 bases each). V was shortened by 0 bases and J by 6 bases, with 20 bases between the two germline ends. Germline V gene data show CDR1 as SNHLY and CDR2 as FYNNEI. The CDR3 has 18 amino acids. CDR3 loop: CASSEAGVRVYIAGELFF. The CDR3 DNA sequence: TGTGCCAGCAGTGAAGCGGGGGTCAGGGTCTATATCGCCGGGGAGCTGTTTTTT.

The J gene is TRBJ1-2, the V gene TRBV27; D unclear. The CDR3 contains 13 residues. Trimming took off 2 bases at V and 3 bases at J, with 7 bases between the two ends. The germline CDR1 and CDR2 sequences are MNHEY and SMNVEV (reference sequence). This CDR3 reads CASSLTADYGYTF. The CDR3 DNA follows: TGTGCCAGCAGTTTAACAGCAGACTATGGCTACACCTTC.